This TCR beta chain was profiled in a study of identical twins. Points from the study as a whole: Less excess twin sharing appeared in beta out-of-frame sequences.

Germline CDR1 is SGHTA and CDR2 is FQGNSA. V lost 2 bases and J 4 bases, leaving 18 bases between the germline ends. This CDR3 is 17 amino acids long. Turning to this clonotype: The antigen remains undetermined.

A single record per CDR3 protein comes from TCRdb applying MiXCR to the 5' RACE reads. The sample has approximately 890,000 distinct CDR3 sequences, roughly 12% seen once. The same sample was also used in a study of yellow fever vaccine responses in identical twins. From that second work: It has been reported that, in twins, the vaccine T cell response seemed partly convergent and partly personalized.

This sequence originates from a woman aged 18-29 years in good health. The V and J genes are TRBV7-2 and TRBJ2-4; D is possibly TRBD2 (7 bases). Sequencing used PBMCs. The CDR3 here is CASSLTGTTRNKNIQYF. The CDR3 region has the DNA TGTGCCAGCAGCTTAACAGGGACTACCAGGAATAAAAACATTCAGTACTTC.